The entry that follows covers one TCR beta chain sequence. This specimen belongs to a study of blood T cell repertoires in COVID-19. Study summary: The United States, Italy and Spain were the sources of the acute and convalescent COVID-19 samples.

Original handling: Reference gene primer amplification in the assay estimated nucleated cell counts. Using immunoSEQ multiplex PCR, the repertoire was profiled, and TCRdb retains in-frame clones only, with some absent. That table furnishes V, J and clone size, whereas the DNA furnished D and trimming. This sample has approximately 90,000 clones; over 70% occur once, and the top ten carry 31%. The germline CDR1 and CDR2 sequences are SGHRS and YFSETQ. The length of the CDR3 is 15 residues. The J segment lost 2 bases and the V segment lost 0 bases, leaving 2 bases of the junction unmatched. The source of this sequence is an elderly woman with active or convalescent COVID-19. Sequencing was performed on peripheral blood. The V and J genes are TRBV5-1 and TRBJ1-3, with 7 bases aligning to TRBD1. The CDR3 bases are TGCGCCAGCAGCTTGGACGGGACAGCTGGAAACACCATATATTTT. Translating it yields CASSLDGTAGNTIYF.